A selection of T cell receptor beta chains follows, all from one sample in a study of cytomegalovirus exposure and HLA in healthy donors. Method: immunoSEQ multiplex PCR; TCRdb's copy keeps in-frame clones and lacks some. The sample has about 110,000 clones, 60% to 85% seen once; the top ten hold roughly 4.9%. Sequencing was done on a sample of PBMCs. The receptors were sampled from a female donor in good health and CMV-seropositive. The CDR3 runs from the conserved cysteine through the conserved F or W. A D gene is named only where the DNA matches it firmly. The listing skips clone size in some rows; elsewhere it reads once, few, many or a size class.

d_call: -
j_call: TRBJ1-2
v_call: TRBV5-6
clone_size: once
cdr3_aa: CASSLGQANYGYTF
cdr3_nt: TGTGCCAGCAGCTTGGGTCAGGCGAACTATGGCTACACCTTC

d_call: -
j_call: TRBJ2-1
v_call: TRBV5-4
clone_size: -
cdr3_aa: CASTAVGGIRNEQFF
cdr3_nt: TGTGCCAGCACCGCCGTTGGCGGGATCCGGAATGAGCAGTTCTTC

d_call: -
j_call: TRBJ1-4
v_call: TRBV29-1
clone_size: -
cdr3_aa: CSVGGRANEKLFF
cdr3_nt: TGCAGCGTTGGTGGTCGGGCTAATGAAAAACTGTTTTTT

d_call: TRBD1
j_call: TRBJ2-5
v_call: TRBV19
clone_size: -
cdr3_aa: CASSPGTGNIRETQYF
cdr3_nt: TGTGCCAGTAGCCCGGGGACAGGGAATATTAGGGAGACCCAGTACTTC

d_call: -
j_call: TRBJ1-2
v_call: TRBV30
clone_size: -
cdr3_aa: CAWDAGVNYGYTF
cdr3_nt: TGTGCCTGGGACGCAGGGGTCAACTATGGCTACACCTTC

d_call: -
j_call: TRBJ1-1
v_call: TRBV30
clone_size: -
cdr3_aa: CAWSVQAYTEAFF
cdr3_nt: TGTGCCTGGAGTGTACAGGCGTACACTGAAGCTTTCTTT

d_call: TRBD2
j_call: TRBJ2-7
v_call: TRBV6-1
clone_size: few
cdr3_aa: CASSGGLAGAKAYEQYF
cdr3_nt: TGTGCCAGCAGTGGGGGACTAGCGGGAGCCAAGGCCTACGAGCAGTACTTC

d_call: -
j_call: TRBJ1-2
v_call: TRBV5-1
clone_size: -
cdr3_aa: CASSFGGRYNYGYTF
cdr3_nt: TGCGCCAGCAGCTTCGGCGGTCGGTATAACTATGGCTACACCTTC

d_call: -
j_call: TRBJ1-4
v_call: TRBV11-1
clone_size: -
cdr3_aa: CASSPGLNEKLFF
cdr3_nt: TGTGCCAGCAGCCCAGGACTTAATGAAAAACTGTTTTTT

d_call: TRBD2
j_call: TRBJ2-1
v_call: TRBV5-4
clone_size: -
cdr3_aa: CASSLGLAESYNEQFF
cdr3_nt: TGTGCCAGCAGCTTGGGGCTAGCGGAATCCTACAATGAGCAGTTCTTC

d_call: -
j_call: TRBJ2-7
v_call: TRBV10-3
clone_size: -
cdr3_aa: CAISESSQFSYEQYF
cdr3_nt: TGTGCCATCAGTGAGTCAAGTCAGTTCTCCTACGAGCAGTACTTC

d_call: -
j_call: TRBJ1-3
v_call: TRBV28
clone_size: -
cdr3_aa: CASSLPAMSSGNTIYF
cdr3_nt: TGTGCCAGCAGTCTGCCAGCGATGAGCTCTGGAAACACCATATATTTT

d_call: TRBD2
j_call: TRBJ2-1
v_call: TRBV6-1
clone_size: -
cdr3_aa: CASPTASGRGNEQFF
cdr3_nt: TGTGCCAGCCCAACTGCTAGCGGGAGGGGGAATGAGCAGTTCTTC

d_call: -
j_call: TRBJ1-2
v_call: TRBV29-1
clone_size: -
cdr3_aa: CSASRGPAGYTF
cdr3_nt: TGCAGCGCGTCCAGGGGACCTGCCGGCTACACCTTC

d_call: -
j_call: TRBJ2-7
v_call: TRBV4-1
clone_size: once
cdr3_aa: CASSQESQRAAYEQYF
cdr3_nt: TGCGCCAGCAGCCAAGAAAGCCAGCGGGCCGCCTACGAGCAGTACTTC

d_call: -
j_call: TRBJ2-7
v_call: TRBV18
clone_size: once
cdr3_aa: CASSPPIRTASSYEQYF
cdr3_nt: TGTGCCAGCTCACCACCCATCCGGACAGCCAGCTCCTACGAGCAGTACTTC

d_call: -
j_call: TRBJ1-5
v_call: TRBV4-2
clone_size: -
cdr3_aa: CASSQDGLSNQPQHF
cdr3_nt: TGTGCCAGCAGCCAAGATGGGCTTAGCAATCAGCCCCAGCATTTT

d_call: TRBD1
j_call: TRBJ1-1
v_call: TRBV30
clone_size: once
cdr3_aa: CAWEGQANTEAFF
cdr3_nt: TGTGCCTGGGAGGGACAGGCGAACACTGAAGCTTTCTTT

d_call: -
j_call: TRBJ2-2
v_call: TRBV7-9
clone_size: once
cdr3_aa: CASRQRGAPNTGELFF
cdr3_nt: TGTGCCAGCAGACAACGGGGAGCCCCGAACACCGGGGAGCTGTTTTTT

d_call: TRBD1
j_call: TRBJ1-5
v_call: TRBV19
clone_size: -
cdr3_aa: CASSDRGFGNQPQHF
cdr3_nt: TGTGCCAGTAGTGACAGGGGATTTGGCAATCAGCCCCAGCATTTT